A single sample gave rise to the 18 T cell receptor beta chains below, sequenced in a study of blood T cells in healthy people across ages. A sample-barcoded 5' primer and a J-beta primer mix were used in a second PCR of roughly 7 to 11 cycles. TCRdb called the 5' RACE reads again in MiXCR, with one record for every CDR3 protein. The sample has 600,000 to 850,000 distinct CDR3 sequences; around 40% are singletons. What was sequenced was blood. The receptor source for this set is a woman aged 55 to 70 in good health.

The CDR3 spells CASSFTSQGNEQFF. The CDR3 region has the DNA TGTGCCAGCAGTTTTACCAGCCAGGGGAATGAGCAGTTCTTC. The V call is TRBV12-3 or TRBV12-4, the J call TRBJ2-1; D is perhaps TRBD1 (6 bases). V lost 3 bases and J lost 7, with 13 bases in between. This CDR3 region has 14 residues.

The chain joins TRBV9 to TRBJ2-2, with D unclear. The V end was cut by 0 bases, the J end by 7 bases, with 7 bases between. The CDR3 covers 13 residues. Germline V gene sequence: CDR1 SGDLS, CDR2 YYNGEE. The CDR3 is CASSVDLGGELFF. DNA for the CDR3: TGTGCCAGCAGCGTAGATTTGGGCGGGGAGCTGTTTTTT.

In its sample, this clonotype was seen a few times. The chain recombines TRBV2 with TRBJ2-1; 10 positions match TRBD2. The CDR3 totals 15 residues. Germline CDR1 SNHLY, CDR2 FYNNEI. J gave up 9 bases and V 10 bases, and 15 bases lay outside the gene matches. CDR3 bases: TGTGCCAACCGAATCGGATCTAGCGGGAGCGGTGAGCAGTTCTTC. Protein: CANRIGSSGSGEQFF.

The chain uses TRBV27 and TRBJ2-7, with TRBD2 matching 8 bases. This CDR3 contains 15 residues. Germline V lookup: CDR1 MNHEY, CDR2 SMNVEV (reference sequence). V shed 2 bases, J shed 6 bases, and the junction held 9 bases outside the gene matches. CDR3 sequence reads: CASSLRAGERSEQYF. In nucleotides, the CDR3 is TGTGCCAGCAGTTTACGAGCGGGAGAGAGGAGCGAGCAGTACTTC.

This sequence joins TRBV4-1 and TRBJ2-7, with unresolved D. The CDR3 totals 17 residues. Trimming took off 3 bases at V and 0 bases at J, with 18 bases between the two ends. In germline, CDR1 is MGHRA, CDR2 YSYEKL. CDR3 nucleotide sequence: TGCGCCAGCAGCCAGGCCCAGGCCTTAACGAGCTCCTACGAGCAGTACTTC. This encodes CASSQAQALTSSYEQYF.

This clonotype occurred many times. The chain has TRBV4-2 and TRBJ2-3; 8 bases match TRBD2. The V gene end was trimmed by 0 bases and the J gene end by 4 bases; junction bases not matched to a gene: 6. The CDR3 totals 16 residues. The germline V gene encodes CDR1 LGHNA and CDR2 YNFKEQ. DNA for the CDR3: TGTGCCAGCAGCCAAGAGGCCCAGCGGGAGTCAGATACGCAGTATTTT. Translated: CASSQEAQRESDTQYF.

Many counts were recorded for this clonotype. CDR3 sequence: CASSLTSGLLQETQYF. Written as DNA, the CDR3 is TGTGCCAGCAGCCTAACTAGCGGGCTGCTCCAAGAGACCCAGTACTTC. The rearrangement uses TRBV7-2 and TRBJ2-5, with 9 bases matching TRBD2. The CDR3 has 16 amino acids. Germline V gene sequence: CDR1 SGHTA, CDR2 FQGNSA. Losses at the gene ends were 5 bases for V and 1 base for J; bases not matched to a gene: 8.

This clonotype appeared a few times. The V and J genes are TRBV11-2 and TRBJ2-7; maybe TRBD2 (6 bases). Germline V CDR1 and CDR2: SGHAT, FQNNGV. The CDR3 has 16 amino acids. The V gene lost 5 bases and the J gene lost 5 bases, with 22 bases spanning the gap. The CDR3 DNA sequence: TGTGCCAGCAGCCCCCGGGGGACCCCGTTCAGGAACGAGCAGTACTTC. Protein product: CASSPRGTPFRNEQYF. Using reference TRBV11-2 and TRBJ2-7 for the parts outside the CDR3, the full variable domain is EAGVAQSPRYKIIEKRQSVAFWCNPISGHATLYWYQQILGQGPKLLIQFQNNGVVDDSQLPKDRFSAERLKGVDSTLKIQPAKLEDSAVYLCASSPRGTPFRNEQYFGPGTRLTVT.

This clonotype showed up many times. V is TRBV10-3 and J is TRBJ2-1; perhaps TRBD1 as D (5 bases). The V end was cut by 4 bases, the J end by 4 bases, with 14 bases between. CDR1 and CDR2 from the germline V gene are ENHRY and SYGVKD. This CDR3 is 15 amino acids long. The CDR3 region has the DNA TGTGCCATCAGTGGTGGGGCGTTTGGTTACAATGAGCAGTTCTTC. It encodes CAISGGAFGYNEQFF.

The rearrangement links TRBV11-1 to TRBJ2-1; TRBD1 agrees at 9 bases. The CDR3 covers 13 residues. V dropped 9 bases and J dropped 13; count of bases not matched to a gene: 13. Germline V gene lookup returns CDR1 SGHAT and CDR2 FQDESV (reference sequence). The CDR3 region has the DNA TGTGCCAGTCTACAGGGGGCTATGGAGACCCAGTTCTTC. It codes for CASLQGAMETQFF.

This clonotype appeared a few times. This chain connects TRBV4-3 to TRBJ2-5; 8 nucleotides match TRBD2. CDR1 LGHNA and CDR2 YSLEER come from the germline V gene. CDR3 length: 14 residues. V lost 8 bases and J lost 2; bases outside the gene matches: 7. CDR3 sequence reads: CASGPAGGQETQYF. The CDR3 nucleotides read TGCGCCAGCGGCCCGGCGGGGGGTCAAGAGACCCAGTACTTC.

The CDR3 sequence is CASSLAQGMFYEQYF. CDR3 nucleotides: TGCGCCAGCAGCTTGGCACAGGGGATGTTCTACGAGCAGTACTTC. The rearrangement joins TRBV5-1 to TRBJ2-7, with 7 nucleotides matching TRBD1. Germline loops: CDR1 SGHRS, CDR2 YFSETQ. V shed 0 bases, J shed 3 bases, and the junction held 6 bases outside the gene matches. The CDR3 contains 15 residues.

This clonotype was recorded a few times. The CDR3, as DNA: TGTGCCATTGAGGACAGGGCAAACATTCAGTACTTC. Translated: CAIEDRANIQYF. J is TRBJ2-4 and V is TRBV10-3; 8 bases are shared with TRBD1. The CDR3 spans 12 residues. Germline loops: CDR1 ENHRY, CDR2 SYGVKD. With 9 bases clipped from V and 6 bases from J, the junction kept 4 bases outside the gene matches.

This clonotype was counted a single time. V usage is TRBV24-1 and J usage is TRBJ2-5; 9 positions match TRBD2. CDR3 length: 15 residues. V lost 6 bases, J lost 3 bases, and 7 bases stayed unmatched. Germline loops: CDR1 KGHDR, CDR2 SFDVKD. For the CDR3, the DNA is TGTGCCACCAGTAATAGCGGGAGTTATGAAGAGACCCAGTACTTC. Translated, it gives CATSNSGSYEETQYF.

A note on this clonotype: One end of the junction is discordant with germline, which a read error may explain. V and J are TRBV20-1 and TRBJ1-4; D call uncertain. Germline V gene sequence: CDR1 DFQATT, CDR2 SNEGSKA (reference sequence). The CDR3 spans 15 residues. DNA of the CDR3: TGCAATGCTAGAAGAGCGAACAGTCCGGGGGAAAAACTGTTTTTT. The encoded protein is CNARRANSPGEKLFF.

This clonotype was counted ten times or more. V usage is TRBV29-1 and J usage is TRBJ2-6; tentatively, D is TRBD1 (6 bases). CDR1 is SQVTM, CDR2 ANQGSEA, per germline. The CDR3 sequence is 17 residues long. V was shortened by 6 bases and J by 0 bases, with 18 bases between the two germline ends. CDR3 DNA sequence: TGCAGCGTCTATCACAGGGAGAAAAACTCTGGGGCCAACGTCCTGACTTTC. Protein sequence: CSVYHREKNSGANVLTF.

With respect to this clonotype: A read error may account for a junction end that differs from germline. The chain combines TRBV24-1 with TRBJ2-3; possibly TRBD1 or TRBD2 for D (5 bases each). Per germline, CDR1 KGHDR and CDR2 SFDVKD. This CDR3 comprises 16 residues. CDR3 coding DNA: TGTGCCACCAATGATTTCAGGGTAGCGAGCACAGATACGCAGTATTTT. Its translation: CATNDFRVASTDTQYF.

This chain links TRBV10-3 with TRBJ2-7, with 10 bases fitting TRBD1. The V gene end was trimmed by 8 bases and the J gene end by 7 bases; junction bases not matched to a gene: 17. This CDR3 comprises 16 residues. Per germline, CDR1 ENHRY and CDR2 SYGVKD. CDR3 protein: CAISGDRDRGRNEQYF. The CDR3 nucleotides read TGTGCCATCTCAGGCGACCGGGACAGGGGTAGGAATGAGCAGTACTTC.